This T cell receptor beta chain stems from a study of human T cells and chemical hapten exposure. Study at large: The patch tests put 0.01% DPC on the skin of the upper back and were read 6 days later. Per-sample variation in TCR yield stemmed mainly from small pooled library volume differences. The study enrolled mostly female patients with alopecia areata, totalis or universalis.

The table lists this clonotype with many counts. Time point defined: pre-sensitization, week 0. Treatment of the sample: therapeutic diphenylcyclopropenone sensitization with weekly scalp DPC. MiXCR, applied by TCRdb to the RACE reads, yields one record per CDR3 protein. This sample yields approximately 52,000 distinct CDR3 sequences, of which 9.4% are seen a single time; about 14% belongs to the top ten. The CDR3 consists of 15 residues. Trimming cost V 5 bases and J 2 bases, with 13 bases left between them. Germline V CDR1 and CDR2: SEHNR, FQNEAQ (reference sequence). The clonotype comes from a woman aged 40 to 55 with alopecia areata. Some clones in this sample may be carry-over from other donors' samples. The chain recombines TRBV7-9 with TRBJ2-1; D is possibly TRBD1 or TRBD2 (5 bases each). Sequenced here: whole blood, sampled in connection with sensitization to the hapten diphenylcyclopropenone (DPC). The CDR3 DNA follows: TGTGCCAGCAGCAACCGGGACGTGGCCTACAATGAGCAGTTCTTC. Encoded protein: CASSNRDVAYNEQFF.